This TCR beta chain derives from a study of beta chain features in type 1 diabetes. The entirety of the isolated RNA underwent reverse transcription, so expressed TCRB transcripts were sequenced. The method was immunoSEQ multiplex PCR; TCRdb's version includes in-frame clones alone and lacks a portion of them. The table records roughly 350,000 clones, 9.5% to 11% of them present only once. Germline V CDR1 and CDR2: MNHEY, SVGAGI. V shed 5 bases, J shed 3 bases, and the junction held 10 bases outside the gene matches. The CDR3 loop spans 15 amino acids. The TCR sequence derives from a woman aged 30 to 39 in good health. The sequenced material came from naive CD4+ T cells from blood. V and J are TRBV6-5 and TRBJ2-7, with TRBD1 matching 7 bases. The CDR3, as DNA: TGTGCCAGCAGTCGACAGGGACAAGCTCACTACGAGCAGTACTTC. This gives the protein CASSRQGQAHYEQYF.